This T cell receptor beta chain was sequenced for a study of blood T cells in healthy people across ages. About the study: There was about one barcoded beta molecule captured by template switching per two T cells. Findings of the study overall: Long-lived donors had more naive CD4+ cells and higher diversity than aged donors.

The authors ran a second PCR of roughly 6 to 12 cycles using a sample-barcoded 5' primer and a J-beta primer mix. From the 5' RACE reads, TCRdb called clonotypes with MiXCR, one entry per CDR3 protein. The sample contains about 1.8 million distinct CDR3 sequences, around 50% of which appear only once. The CDR3 has 15 residues. The germline V and J ends were trimmed by 5 bases and 5 bases, with 18 bases remaining between them. Germline CDR1 reads MNHEY; CDR2 reads SMNVEV (reference sequence). This clonotype was seen a handful of times. What it binds is unknown. The chain is built from TRBV27 and TRBJ1-2, with TRBD1 as a possible D gene (6 bases). The source of this sequence is a woman in her forties in good health. The sequenced sample was blood. The CDR3 nucleotides are TGTGCCAGCAGTGTATGGGGTGGGGGCGATTATGGCTACACCTTC. Its translation: CASSVWGGGDYGYTF.